This T cell receptor beta chain was retrieved from a study of T cell responses to AZD1222 COVID-19 vaccine. The germline gives CDR1 MDHEN, CDR2 SYDVKM. The length of the CDR3 is 13 residues. With 6 bases removed from V and 5 bases from J, the gap between germline ends came to 14 bases. Regarding the study as a whole: Once two AZD1222 doses were given, Spike-specific TCR breadth and depth went up. Repertoires were obtained only post-peak T cell response. The donors showed a predominance of white British ancestry and of females, with possible underestimation of clonal diversity. Just five to seven AZD1222 recipients tested seropositive at baseline.

As regards this clone: Antigen: not known.

The data were produced by immunoSEQ multiplex PCR, yet TCRdb's version contains in-frame clones alone and is incomplete. The sample records around 140,000 clones, 93% being singletons. Sample: peripheral blood, taken after recovery from COVID-19. The source is an adult who had recovered from COVID-19. V gene TRBV28 combines with J gene TRBJ2-7; D is perhaps TRBD2 (5 bases). The CDR3 sequence is CASRPARENEQYF. CDR3 bases: TGTGCCAGCAGGCCGGCCCGGGAAAACGAGCAGTACTTC.